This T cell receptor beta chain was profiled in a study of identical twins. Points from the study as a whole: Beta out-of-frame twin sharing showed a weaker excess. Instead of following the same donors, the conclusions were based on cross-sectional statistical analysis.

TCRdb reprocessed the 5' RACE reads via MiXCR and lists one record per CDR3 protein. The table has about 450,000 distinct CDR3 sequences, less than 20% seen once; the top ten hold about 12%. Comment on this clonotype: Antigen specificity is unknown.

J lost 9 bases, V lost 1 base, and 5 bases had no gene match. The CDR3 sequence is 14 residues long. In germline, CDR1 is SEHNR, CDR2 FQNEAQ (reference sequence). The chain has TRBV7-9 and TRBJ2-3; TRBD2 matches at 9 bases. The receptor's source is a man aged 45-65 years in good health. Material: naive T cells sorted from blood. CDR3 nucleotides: TGTGCCAGCAGCTTAGGGGGTCTAGCGGGGACGCAGTATTTT. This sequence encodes CASSLGGLAGTQYF.